The sequence of this T cell receptor beta chain was determined in a study of control samples from healthy donors and cancer patients. Germline assignment: CDR1 MNHEY and CDR2 SMNVEV (reference sequence). The CDR3 spans 16 residues. The J segment lost 7 bases and the V segment lost 1 base, leaving 10 bases of the junction unmatched. Some clones are missing from TCRdb's copy, which holds only in-frame ones; the method was immunoSEQ multiplex PCR. This table holds about 80,000 clones, around 84% found once. This clone was detected once. The TCR originated in a man aged 55 to 69 with head and neck cancer. The sequenced sample consisted of PBMCs. The chain uses TRBV27 and TRBJ2-7; 10 bases line up with TRBD2. The CDR3 DNA is TGTGCCAGCAGTTTATATGAGAGCGGGAGGGCGAGGGAGCAGTACTTC. It codes for CASSLYESGRAREQYF.